A selection of T cell receptor beta chains follows, all from one sample in a study of OX40 agonist ivuxolimab in advanced cancers. Produced via immunoSEQ multiplex PCR; TCRdb's table is partial and in-frame only. Counted here are about 150,000 clones, 94% occurring once; the ten biggest clones make up around 0.33%. Sample: CD4+ or CD8+ T cells sorted from blood, taken in a trial of the OX40 agonist ivuxolimab. The receptors shown here come from an adult with an advanced solid tumor such as melanoma, head and neck, liver or kidney cancer. CDR3s include the opening cysteine and the closing phenylalanine or tryptophan. The D gene is left open where the match is weak. Size is stated for part of the rows, as once, few or many counts, or as a class when the clone is expanded.

J	size	V	D	DNA	CDR3
TRBJ2-7	-	TRBV2	TRBD1	TGTGCCAGCACCCGACAGGGGTCAAGCTACGAGCAGTACTTC	CASTRQGSSYEQYF
TRBJ2-7	-	TRBV5-1	TRBD2	TGCGCCAGCAGCCCTGTACCCGGGACTAGCGGGTCCTACGAGCAGTACTTC	CASSPVPGTSGSYEQYF
TRBJ2-1	-	TRBV6-5	-	TGTGCCAGCAGTTACTCGTTCAGGGAGGCATACAATGAGCAGTTCTTC	CASSYSFREAYNEQFF
TRBJ2-7	-	TRBV10-3	-	TGTGCCATCAGTGTGGAGCGCGACGAGCAGTACTTC	CAISVERDEQYF
TRBJ1-5	-	TRBV6-5	-	TGTGCCAGCAGTACCCCCCGGCTGGGCAATCAGCCCCAGCATTTT	CASSTPRLGNQPQHF
TRBJ2-1	-	TRBV7-3	-	TGTGCCAGCAGCTTAGAGTCTCCATCCTCCTACAATGAGCAGTTCTTC	CASSLESPSSYNEQFF
TRBJ2-5	-	TRBV9	-	TGTGCCAGCAGCGTAGGGGCGGAGCAAGAGACCCAGTACTTC	CASSVGAEQETQYF
TRBJ2-7	once	TRBV6-5	-	TGTGCCAGCAGTTACTCGATGGTAGGCTTCTCCTACGAGCAGTACTTC	CASSYSMVGFSYEQYF
TRBJ1-5	-	TRBV15	-	TGTGCCACCAGCAGGGGGGAGGGGAGCAATCAGCCCCAGCATTTT	CATSRGEGSNQPQHF
TRBJ1-2	-	TRBV28	-	TGTGCCAGCAGTTTAGACAGGATTGGCTACACCTTC	CASSLDRIGYTF
TRBJ1-2	-	TRBV7-9	-	TGTGCCAGCAGCTTGCGAGGAGGCTATGGCTACACCTTC	CASSLRGGYGYTF
TRBJ1-6	-	TRBV7-2	TRBD1	TGTGCCAGCAGCTTGGCAAGGGGGCGCGATAATTCACCCCTCCACTTT	CASSLARGRDNSPLHF
TRBJ1-2	-	TRBV28	-	TGTGCCAGCAGTTTGGGCAACTCAGATGGCTACACCTTC	CASSLGNSDGYTF
TRBJ2-5	-	TRBV7-2	-	TGTGCCAGCAGCTTAGGGCCAGCCGAGACCCAGTACTTC	CASSLGPAETQYF
TRBJ1-2	-	TRBV2	-	TGTGCCAGCAGGCCCCCCTTGGGCGGGGGCTACACCTTC	CASRPPLGGGYTF
TRBJ1-1	-	TRBV7-9	-	TGTGCCAGCAGCTTAGGTCAGGTGAACACTGAAGCTTTCTTT	CASSLGQVNTEAFF
TRBJ2-7	-	TRBV30	-	TGTGCCTGGAGTGCCCGGGGCTACGAGCAGTACTTC	CAWSARGYEQYF
TRBJ2-3	once	TRBV7-9	TRBD2	TGTGCCAGCAGCTTAGGTCGCCTAGCGGGGGGTAACACAGATACGCAGTATTTT	CASSLGRLAGGNTDTQYF
TRBJ1-5	-	TRBV5-8	-	TGTGCCAGCAGCTTCCTAGGGGGGGCAGGCAATCAGCCCCAGCATTTT	CASSFLGGAGNQPQHF
TRBJ2-3	-	TRBV19	-	TGTGCCAGTAGGCCGTCGCTGGGGGGTGTAGCAGATACGCAGTATTTT	CASRPSLGGVADTQYF
TRBJ2-7	-	TRBV5-1	-	TGCGCCAGCAGCTCGGGGACAACCTACGAGCAGTACTTC	CASSSGTTYEQYF
TRBJ2-6	-	TRBV6-5	TRBD1	TGTGCCAGCAGTTACGGGACAGGTCCCGGGGCCAACGTCCTGACTTTC	CASSYGTGPGANVLTF
TRBJ2-7	-	TRBV27	TRBD2	TGTGCCAGCAGTCGTACCGGGACTAGCGGGAGGGCGTACGAGCAGTACTTC	CASSRTGTSGRAYEQYF
TRBJ1-1	-	TRBV27	-	TGTGCCAGCAGTTTGGGGCACTACACTGAAGCTTTCTTT	CASSLGHYTEAFF
TRBJ1-1	-	TRBV2	TRBD1	TGTGCCAGCAGCTCTGACAGGGTGGGTAACACTGAAGCTTTCTTT	CASSSDRVGNTEAFF
TRBJ1-1	-	TRBV21-1	-	TGTGCCAGCAACCCGGGGCCGGGACAGAAGAACACTGAAGCTTTCTTT	CASNPGPGQKNTEAFF
TRBJ1-2	-	TRBV18	-	TGTGCCAGCTCAGAGGGGCACGACTATGGCTACACCTTC	CASSEGHDYGYTF
TRBJ1-2	-	TRBV18	-	TGTGCCAGCTCACGTGGGGCGGAAGGCTACACCTTC	CASSRGAEGYTF
TRBJ1-1	-	TRBV9	TRBD1	TGTGCCAGCAGCCCATTTCCGGGACAGGGTCGTCCTGAAGCTTTCTTT	CASSPFPGQGRPEAFF
TRBJ2-1	-	TRBV14	-	TGTGCCAGCAGCCCGGGGAAGCAGTTCTTC	CASSPGKQFF
TRBJ2-7	once	TRBV4-2	TRBD2	TGTGCCAGCAGCCAAGATCCCGCGGCCCCACTAGCGGGCCACTACGAGCAGTACTTC	CASSQDPAAPLAGHYEQYF
TRBJ1-1	-	TRBV5-1	TRBD1	TGCGCCAGCAGCTTGGACAGGGGACCTGAAGCTTTCTTT	CASSLDRGPEAFF
TRBJ1-2	-	TRBV5-1	TRBD1	TGCGCCAGCAGCTCAGGGGACAGGGGGCATGATGGCTACACCTTC	CASSSGDRGHDGYTF
TRBJ1-1	-	TRBV27	-	TGTGCCAGCAGTTTCCCCGACAGGGAAGCTTTCTTT	CASSFPDREAFF
TRBJ2-7	once	TRBV9	-	TGTGCCAGCAGCGCCCAGTCTAGCTCCTACGAGCAGTACTTC	CASSAQSSSYEQYF
TRBJ2-7	-	TRBV30	-	TGTGCCTGGGGGCGACCGAATCGCCAAACCCCCCTCTACGAGCAGTACTTC	CAWGRPNRQTPLYEQYF
TRBJ2-5	few	TRBV7-2	-	TGTGCCAGCAGCTTAGTTCCGGGGTCCTTAGAGACCCAGTACTTC	CASSLVPGSLETQYF
TRBJ2-7	-	TRBV4-3	-	TGCGCCAGCAGCCATAGTAGGGGTACAGGGGAGGTCGAGCAGTACTTC	CASSHSRGTGEVEQYF
TRBJ2-5	-	TRBV5-1	-	TGCGCCAGCAGCTTCGGGAGTATCAAAGAGACCCAGTACTTC	CASSFGSIKETQYF
TRBJ1-4	-	TRBV5-5	-	TGTGCCAGCAGCTTGGCCCGCTCGGCTGGGGAAAAACTGTTTTTT	CASSLARSAGEKLFF
TRBJ2-2	few	TRBV2	-	TGTGCCAGCAGTGATCTTGGGGTCGGGGAGCTGTTTTTT	CASSDLGVGELFF
TRBJ1-1	-	TRBV4-1	-	TGCGCCAGCAGCCAAGTATCAAAGGCCGGAAAAGCTTTCTTT	CASSQVSKAGKAFF
TRBJ2-7	-	TRBV5-6	-	TGTGCCAGCAGTCGAGAAGGAAAGCAGTACTTC	CASSREGKQYF
TRBJ2-3	-	TRBV7-2	TRBD2	TGTGCCAGCAGCTTAGCTAGCGGGAAGGCAGATACGCAGTATTTT	CASSLASGKADTQYF
TRBJ2-5	-	TRBV30	TRBD2	TGTGCCTGGAGTCCCGGGGCTAGCGGGAGGGCCCTCCAAGAGACCCAGTACTTC	CAWSPGASGRALQETQYF
TRBJ1-6	-	TRBV6-1	-	TGTGCCAGCAGTGAACTAGGGATCTATAATTCACCCCTCCACTTT	CASSELGIYNSPLHF
TRBJ2-5	-	TRBV19	TRBD1	TGTGCCAGTAGTACACAGGGGACGGGCGGGGAGACCCAGTACTTC	CASSTQGTGGETQYF
TRBJ2-5	-	TRBV5-1	-	TGCGCCAGCAGCGTAGACCAAGAGACCCAGTACTTC	CASSVDQETQYF
TRBJ1-1	-	TRBV6-6	-	TGTGCCAGCAGCCTCATTGAGGTTAAGGTCTCTTCAGCTTTCTTT	CASSLIEVKVSSAFF
TRBJ2-7	-	TRBV27	-	TGTGCCAGCAGTTTCTCATTCCGAGACAGACACAACGAGCAGTACTTC	CASSFSFRDRHNEQYF
TRBJ1-2	-	TRBV7-3	-	TGTGCCAGCAGCCCGGAAAGGAACTATGGCTACACCTTC	CASSPERNYGYTF
TRBJ1-1	-	TRBV2	-	TGTGCCAGCAGGACCACTGAAGCTTTCTTT	CASRTTEAFF
TRBJ1-1	-	TRBV19	-	TGTGCCAGTAGTATTAGGCTACGCGGCACTGAAGCTTTCTTT	CASSIRLRGTEAFF
TRBJ1-2	-	TRBV6-5	-	TGTGCCGTGGCGGTACAGGGAGGTGGCTACACCTTC	CAVAVQGGGYTF